What follows is one T cell receptor beta chain and its context. Some clones are missing from TCRdb's copy, which holds only in-frame ones; the method was immunoSEQ multiplex PCR. The repertoire holds nearly 85,000 clones, with around four fifths as singletons. Patients had blood sampled at baseline and again on cycle 4 day 1 and cycle 7 day 1. The source of the sample is a study of OX40 agonist ivuxolimab in advanced cancers. The wider study: Patients took ivuxolimab, an agonistic anti-OX40 (CD134) antibody. Past anti-PD-1, anti-PD-L1 or anti-CTLA-4 therapy was accepted, and 30% to 50% had received some.

CDR3 length: 14 residues. CDR1 is SEHNR, CDR2 FQNEAQ, per germline (reference sequence). V lost 5 bases, J lost 7 bases, and 18 bases lay in between. The specimen was CD4+ or CD8+ T cells sorted from blood, collected in a trial of the OX40 agonist ivuxolimab. The TCR was taken from an adult with an advanced solid tumor such as melanoma, head and neck, liver or kidney cancer. The rearrangement links TRBV7-9 to TRBJ2-7, with a weak D call TRBD1 (6 bases). CDR3 loop: CASSRILQGQEQYF. CDR3 nucleotide sequence: TGTGCCAGCAGCCGGATATTACAGGGTCAGGAGCAGTACTTC.